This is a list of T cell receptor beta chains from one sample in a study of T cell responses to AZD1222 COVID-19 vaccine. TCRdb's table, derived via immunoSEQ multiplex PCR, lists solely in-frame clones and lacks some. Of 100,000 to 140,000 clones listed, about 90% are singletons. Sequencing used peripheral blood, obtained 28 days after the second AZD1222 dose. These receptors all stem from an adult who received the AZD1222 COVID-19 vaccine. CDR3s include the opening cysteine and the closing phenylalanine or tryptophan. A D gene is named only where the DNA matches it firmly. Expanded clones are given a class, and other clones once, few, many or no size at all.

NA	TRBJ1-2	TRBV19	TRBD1	CASSIGGMGQGASGYTF	TGTGCCAGTAGTATCGGAGGGATGGGACAGGGGGCGAGCGGCTACACCTTC
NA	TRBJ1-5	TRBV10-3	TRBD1	CAISEGGGGMGQPQHF	TGTGCCATCAGTGAGGGAGGAGGGGGCATGGGTCAGCCCCAGCATTTT
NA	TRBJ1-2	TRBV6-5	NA	CASSSGFGYGYTF	TGTGCCAGCTCATCTGGTTTCGGCTATGGCTACACCTTC
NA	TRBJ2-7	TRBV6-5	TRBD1	CASSYDRDRLSYEQYF	TGTGCCAGCAGTTACGACCGGGACAGACTCTCCTACGAGCAGTACTTC
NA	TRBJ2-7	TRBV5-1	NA	CASSLEGDAKYYKHYEQYF	TGCGCCAGCAGCTTGGAAGGGGACGCTAAGTATTATAAGCACTACGAGCAGTACTTC
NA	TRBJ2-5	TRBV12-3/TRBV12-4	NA	CASSLASGRTQYF	TGTGCCAGCAGTTTAGCCTCAGGTCGGACCCAGTACTTC
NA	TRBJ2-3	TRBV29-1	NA	CSASTSTDTQYF	TGCAGCGCCTCAACTAGCACAGATACGCAGTATTTT
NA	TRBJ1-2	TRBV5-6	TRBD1	CASSLVQGAGGYTF	TGTGCCAGCAGCTTGGTACAGGGGGCCGGTGGCTACACCTTC
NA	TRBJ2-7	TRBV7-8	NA	CASSLVSNEQYF	TGTGCCAGCAGCTTAGTATCGAACGAGCAGTACTTC
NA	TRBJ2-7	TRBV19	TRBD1	CASRTGTDSYEQYF	TGTGCCAGCAGGACCGGGACAGACTCCTACGAGCAGTACTTC
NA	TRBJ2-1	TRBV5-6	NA	CASSLEGIKYNEQFF	TGTGCCAGCAGCTTGGAGGGTATCAAGTACAATGAGCAGTTCTTC
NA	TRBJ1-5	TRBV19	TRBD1	CASSVTGGGQPQHF	TGTGCCAGTAGTGTGACAGGGGGAGGACAGCCCCAGCATTTT
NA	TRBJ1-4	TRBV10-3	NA	CAISESATANEKLFF	TGTGCCATCAGTGAGTCTGCGACAGCTAATGAAAAACTGTTTTTT
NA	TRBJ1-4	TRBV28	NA	CASSLGQIEKLFF	TGTGCCAGCAGCCTTGGACAGATTGAAAAACTGTTTTTT
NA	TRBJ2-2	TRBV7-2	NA	CASSLGPPGTGELFF	TGTGCCAGCAGCCTGGGCCCCCCGGGAACCGGGGAGCTGTTTTTT
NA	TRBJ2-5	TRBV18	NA	CASSPLRDLETQYF	TGTGCCAGCTCACCATTACGGGACTTGGAGACCCAGTACTTC
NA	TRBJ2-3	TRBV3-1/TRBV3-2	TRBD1	CASSQGDRGRNF	TGTGCCAGCAGCCAAGGGGACAGGGGGCGAAATTTT
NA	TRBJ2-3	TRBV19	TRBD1	CASGGTGISTDTQYF	TGTGCCAGTGGTGGGACAGGGATTAGCACAGATACGCAGTATTTT
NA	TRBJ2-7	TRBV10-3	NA	CAISVFAGATFYEQYF	TGTGCCATCAGTGTTTTCGCCGGAGCCACTTTCTACGAGCAGTACTTC
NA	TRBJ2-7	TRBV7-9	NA	CASSLNLQAEQYF	TGTGCCAGCAGCTTAAATTTACAAGCCGAGCAGTACTTC
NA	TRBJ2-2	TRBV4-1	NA	CASSQLVGRNTGELFF	TGCGCCAGCAGCCAGCTAGTAGGGCGGAACACCGGGGAGCTGTTTTTT
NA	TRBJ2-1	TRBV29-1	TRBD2	CSVPGTSGVEQFF	TGCAGCGTACCCGGGACTAGCGGGGTTGAGCAGTTCTTC
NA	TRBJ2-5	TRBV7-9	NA	CASSLVFQGSQYF	TGTGCCAGCAGCTTAGTTTTCCAGGGGAGCCAGTACTTC
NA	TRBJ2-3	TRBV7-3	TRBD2	CASSLSGIGSDTQYF	TGTGCCAGCAGCCTAAGCGGGATCGGATCAGATACGCAGTATTTT
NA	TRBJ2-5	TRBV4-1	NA	CASSMWGRETQYF	TGCGCCAGCTCCATGTGGGGGCGAGAGACCCAGTACTTC
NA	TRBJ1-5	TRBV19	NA	CASSIFAPDQPQHF	TGTGCCAGTAGTATCTTCGCCCCTGATCAGCCCCAGCATTTT
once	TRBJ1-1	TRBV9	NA	CASSPRALKSTEAFF	TGTGCCAGCAGCCCCCGGGCGCTGAAGTCCACTGAAGCTTTCTTT
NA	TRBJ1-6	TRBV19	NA	CASSEGDSVRSPLHF	TGTGCCAGTAGCGAAGGAGACAGCGTTAGGTCACCCCTCCACTTT
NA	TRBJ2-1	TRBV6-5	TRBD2	CATLAPRGAYNEQFF	TGTGCCACCTTAGCCCCCCGGGGGGCCTACAATGAGCAGTTCTTC
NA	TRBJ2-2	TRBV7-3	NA	CASSQTASAVKGLFF	TGTGCCAGCAGCCAAACCGCTAGCGCCGTTAAAGGGCTGTTTTTT
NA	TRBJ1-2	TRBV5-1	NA	CASSLAQNYGYTF	TGCGCCAGCAGCTTGGCACAGAACTATGGCTACACCTTC
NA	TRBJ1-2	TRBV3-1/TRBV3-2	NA	CASSKGQEWYGYTF	TGTGCCAGCAGCAAGGGACAAGAATGGTATGGCTACACCTTC
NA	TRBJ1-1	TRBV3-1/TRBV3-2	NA	CASSQESGEAFF	TGTGCCAGCAGCCAAGAGAGCGGAGAAGCTTTCTTT
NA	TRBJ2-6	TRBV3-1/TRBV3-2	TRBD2	CASGLELAVSSGANVLTF	TGTGCCAGCGGACTTGAACTAGCGGTTAGCTCTGGGGCCAACGTCCTGACTTTC
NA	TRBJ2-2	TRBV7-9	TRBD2	CASSLGSSGTNTGELFF	TGTGCCAGCAGCTTAGGGTCTAGCGGTACGAACACCGGGGAGCTGTTTTTT
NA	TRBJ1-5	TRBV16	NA	CASSQSGGTQPQHF	TGTGCCAGCAGCCAATCGGGGGGGACTCAGCCCCAGCATTTT
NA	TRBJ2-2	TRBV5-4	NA	CASSTLRGALTGELFF	TGTGCCAGCAGCACCCTCCGGGGGGCACTCACCGGGGAGCTGTTTTTT
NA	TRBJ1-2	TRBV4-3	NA	CASSQDSYGYTF	TGCGCCAGCAGCCAAGATTCATATGGCTACACCTTC
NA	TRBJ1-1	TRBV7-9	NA	CASSLGGRVYTEAFF	TGTGCCAGCAGCTTAGGCGGCAGGGTTTACACTGAAGCTTTCTTT
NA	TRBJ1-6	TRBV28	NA	CASSSPGYSYNSPLHF	TGTGCCAGCAGTTCCCCGGGGTACTCCTATAATTCACCCCTCCACTTT
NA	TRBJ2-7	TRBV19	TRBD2	CASSIVRGAYEQYF	TGTGCCAGTAGTATTGTGCGGGGGGCGTACGAGCAGTACTTC
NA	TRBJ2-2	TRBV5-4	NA	CASSLAKTPNTGELFF	TGTGCCAGCAGCTTGGCCAAAACCCCGAACACCGGGGAGCTGTTTTTT
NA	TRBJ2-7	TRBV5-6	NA	CASSPSGPWEAYEQYF	TGTGCCAGCAGCCCGAGCGGACCCTGGGAGGCCTACGAGCAGTACTTC
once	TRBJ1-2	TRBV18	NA	CASSPDFNGYTF	TGTGCCAGCTCACCCGATTTCAATGGCTACACCTTC
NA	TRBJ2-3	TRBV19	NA	CASSMTATSTDTQYF	TGTGCCAGTAGTATGACTGCCACTAGCACAGATACGCAGTATTTT
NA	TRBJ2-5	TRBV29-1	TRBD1	CSVETWGTGLETQYF	TGCAGCGTTGAAACGTGGGGGACAGGCCTGGAGACCCAGTACTTC
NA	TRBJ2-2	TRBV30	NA	CAWSTGYDGELFF	TGTGCCTGGAGTACCGGGTACGACGGGGAGCTGTTTTTT
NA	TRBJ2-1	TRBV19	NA	CASSTRLGEQFF	TGTGCCAGTAGTACCCGGTTGGGTGAGCAGTTCTTC
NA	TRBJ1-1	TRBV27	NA	CASSSLRPGRNTEAFF	TGTGCCAGCAGTTCCCTTCGGCCCGGGAGGAACACTGAAGCTTTCTTT
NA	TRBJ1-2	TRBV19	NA	CASSETGSNYGYTF	TGTGCCAGTAGTGAAACAGGGTCTAACTATGGCTACACCTTC
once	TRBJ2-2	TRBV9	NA	CASSTRQDTGELFF	TGTGCCAGCAGCACCCGACAAGACACCGGGGAGCTGTTTTTT
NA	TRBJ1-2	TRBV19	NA	CASKAGGFMGYTF	TGTGCCAGTAAGGCAGGTGGATTTATGGGCTACACCTTC